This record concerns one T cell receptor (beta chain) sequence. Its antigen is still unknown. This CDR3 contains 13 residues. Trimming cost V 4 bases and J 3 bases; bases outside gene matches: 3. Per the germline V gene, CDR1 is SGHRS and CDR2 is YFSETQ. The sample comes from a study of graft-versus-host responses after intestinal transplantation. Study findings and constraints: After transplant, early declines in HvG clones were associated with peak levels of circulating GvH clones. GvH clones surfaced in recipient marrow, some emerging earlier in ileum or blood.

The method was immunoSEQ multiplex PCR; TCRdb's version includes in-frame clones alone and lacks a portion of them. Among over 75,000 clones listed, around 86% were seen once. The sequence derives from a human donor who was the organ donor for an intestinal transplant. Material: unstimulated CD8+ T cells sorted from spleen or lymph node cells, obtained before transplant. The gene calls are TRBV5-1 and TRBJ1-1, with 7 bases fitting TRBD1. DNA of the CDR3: TGCGCCAGCAGCACAGGGGTTTACACTGAAGCTTTCTTT. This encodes CASSTGVYTEAFF.